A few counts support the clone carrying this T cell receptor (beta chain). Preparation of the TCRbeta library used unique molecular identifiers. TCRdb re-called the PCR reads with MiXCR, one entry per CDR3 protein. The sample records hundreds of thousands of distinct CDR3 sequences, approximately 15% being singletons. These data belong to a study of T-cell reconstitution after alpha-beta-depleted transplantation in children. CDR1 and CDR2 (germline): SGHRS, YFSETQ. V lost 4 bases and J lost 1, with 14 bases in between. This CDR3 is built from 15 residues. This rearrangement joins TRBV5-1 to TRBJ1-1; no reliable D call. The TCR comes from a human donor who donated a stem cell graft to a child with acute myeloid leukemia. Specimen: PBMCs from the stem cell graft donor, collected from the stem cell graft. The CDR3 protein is CASSPRSGWNTEAFF. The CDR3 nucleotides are TGCGCCAGCAGCCCAAGGTCAGGCTGGAACACTGAAGCTTTCTTT.